The entry that follows covers one T cell receptor beta chain sequence. Its antigen remains unidentified. This specimen comes from a study of vaccination and CD4 T cells after COVID-19. Described treatment: roughly 11-day PBMC culture with coronavirus spike peptide pools or control peptides (ViraFEST assay). CDR1 and CDR2 from the germline V gene are MDHEN and SYDVKM. Trimming shortened V by 8 bases and J by 0 bases, and 11 bases separated the two germline ends. This CDR3 is 13 amino acids long. Scientists ran DNA taken from cultured CD4+ T cells through the Oncomine TCR Beta short-read assay for sequencing. Each CDR3 protein is one row after TCRdb ran MiXCR on the PCR reads. This table holds roughly 15,000 distinct CDR3 sequences, roughly 28% found once. Broader study findings: SARS-CoV-2-reactive clonotypes rose nonsignificantly, with the median going from approximately 21 to 40. Post-infection sampling omitted early timepoints and covered relatively few convalescent patients.

Sequencing was carried out using cultured CD4+ T cells from blood. This clonotype was obtained from a human donor with COVID-19. The chain joins TRBV28 to TRBJ2-7; the D is unclear. In DNA form, the CDR3 reads TGTGCCAGCTCCTACTCGAGCTCCTACGAGCAGTACTTC. Translation gives CASSYSSSYEQYF.